This T cell receptor beta chain was identified during a study of beta chain features in type 1 diabetes (dated by TCRdb to 2016 to 2018). With regard to the full study: Patients and healthy donors did not differ in mean age, gender distribution, total cell number or subset yield. A total of around 100 million sorted cells were examined across all samples, and RNA yield correlated strongly with the number of cells per subset. In the study, TCRB repertoires of sorted circulating CD4+ T cell subsets from recently diagnosed type 1 diabetes patients were compared with those of matched healthy donors. Regulatory and stem cell-like memory subsets were obtained from only 8 patients and about 8 healthy donors, while naive and central memory subsets were obtained from all 30 or so donors. The research as a whole found: A moderate but significant shortening of TCRB CDR3 length was observed in type 1 diabetes patients in all four CD4+ subsets. Patients with type 1 diabetes made fewer insertions and deleted more nucleotides at VDJ recombination sites, implying thymic rearrangement abnormalities. Because cDNA was sequenced instead of genomic DNA, activated cells with high expression could be over-represented, although the groups did not differ in activation or CD3 levels. PCR may preferentially amplify shorter templates, but because patient and control samples were amplified and corrected together, any resulting skew would affect both groups equally. Naive, central memory and regulatory TCRB repertoires appeared to be more similar among patients than among healthy donors. Because the HLA sub-analyses included only small numbers of individuals, any influence of HLA type on TCRB rearrangement was left unresolved.

From cysteine to phenylalanine, the CDR3 is 16 amino acids long. Of the read, only the CDR3 DNA is kept; its 48 bases are in frame from base 1. The germline V gene provides CDR1 LGHNA and CDR2 YNFKEQ. V is clipped by 3 bases and J by 3 bases, and the sequence between their germline boundaries is 12 bases long. There are a few counts of this clone. Its antigen specificity is not known. The record has no base qualities; no much larger clone is one base away. All of the isolated RNA was reverse transcribed with the High Capacity cDNA Reverse Transcription Kit, so expressed TCRB transcripts were sequenced. Naive, central memory and regulatory T cell samples underwent deep immunoSEQ sequencing, averaging about 3.57 million total reads per sample. Sorted cells were lysed in RLT buffer, and RNA was extracted using DNase-treated RNeasy Micro or Mini kits according to cell number. To prevent cross-contamination, each cell subset was processed individually, whereas patient and healthy donor samples were processed jointly. Using the immunoSEQ multiplex PCR, TCRB sequences were amplified from cDNA into 87-bp fragments spanning the CDR3 region. The amplicons were sequenced using the Illumina HiSeq platform. For the original study's pipeline: Synthetic template baselines were used to correct PCR bias computationally, reads within Hamming distance 2 were collapsed together, and singletons that could not be merged were discarded. Reads were aligned against IMGT so that V, D and J genes, CDR3 length and insertions or deletions at six rearrangement sites could be assigned. Within each subset, clonotype counts were normalized to the number of sorted cells before true diversity and Gini coefficients were calculated with the tcR R package. The overlap coefficient, calculated on TCRB nucleotide sequences, was used to measure repertoire sharing. Out-of-frame TCRB sequences from naive cells were analyzed to stand in for the pre-selection repertoire. TCRdb retrieved this table from immuneACCESS and kept in-frame rearrangements only. Not all clones are present; in checked studies, unresolved V genes account for under half, and no reason is known for the remainder. V and J calls plus clone size are reproduced from that table; the DNA served to infer D and trimming. This sample has over 600,000 clones in its table, and 9.5% to 15% of those were observed once. Jointly, the top ten make up approximately 0.11% of the sample.

A single peripheral blood draw of approximately 100 mL on average was collected from each donor into heparinised tubes. Naive, central memory, regulatory and stem cell-like memory CD4+ T cells were sorted on a BD FACSAria II using a panel including CD45RO, CCR7, CD25, CD127, CD95 and CD27. A purity above 98% was achieved for all sorted populations. PBMCs were isolated immediately by Lymphoprep density gradient centrifugation and stained directly without culture. So that batch effects would be minimized, each experiment stained and sorted samples in pairs, pairing one healthy donor with one patient.

The chain joins TRBV4-2 to TRBJ2-6, and perhaps TRBD1 as D gene, on 6 matching bases. The sample comprised naive CD4+ T cells from blood. The cell subset or site label corresponds to: true naive CD4+ T cells. This TCR was recovered from a man aged 25-45 years with type 1 diabetes. In nucleotide form, the sequence is TGTGCCAGCAGCCACACAGGGTGGGATGGGGCCAACGTCCTGACTTTC. Translated, this is CASSHTGWDGANVLTF.